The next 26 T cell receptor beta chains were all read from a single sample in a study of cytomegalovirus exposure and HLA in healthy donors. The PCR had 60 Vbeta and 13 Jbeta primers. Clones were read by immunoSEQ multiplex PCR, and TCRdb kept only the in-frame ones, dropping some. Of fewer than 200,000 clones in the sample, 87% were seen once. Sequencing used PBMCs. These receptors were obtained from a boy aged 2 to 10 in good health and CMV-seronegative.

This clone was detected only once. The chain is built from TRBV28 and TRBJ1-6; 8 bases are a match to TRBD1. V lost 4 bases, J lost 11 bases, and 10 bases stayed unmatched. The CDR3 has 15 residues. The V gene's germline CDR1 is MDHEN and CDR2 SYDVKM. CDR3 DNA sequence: TGTGCCAGCAGTTCGCCTGTAGACAGGGGAACACCCCTCCACTTT. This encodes CASSSPVDRGTPLHF.

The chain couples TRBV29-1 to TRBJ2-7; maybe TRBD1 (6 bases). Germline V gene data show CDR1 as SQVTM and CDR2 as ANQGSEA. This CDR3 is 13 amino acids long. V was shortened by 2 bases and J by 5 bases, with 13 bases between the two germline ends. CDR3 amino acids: CSVELQGNDEQYF. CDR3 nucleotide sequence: TGCAGCGTTGAACTGCAGGGGAACGACGAGCAGTACTTC.

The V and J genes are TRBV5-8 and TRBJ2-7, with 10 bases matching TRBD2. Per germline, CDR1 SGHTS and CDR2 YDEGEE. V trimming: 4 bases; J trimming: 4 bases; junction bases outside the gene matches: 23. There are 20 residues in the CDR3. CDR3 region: CASSPALGLAASPFLYEQYF. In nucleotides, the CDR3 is TGTGCCAGCAGCCCAGCTTTAGGACTAGCGGCATCTCCTTTTCTTTACGAGCAGTACTTC.

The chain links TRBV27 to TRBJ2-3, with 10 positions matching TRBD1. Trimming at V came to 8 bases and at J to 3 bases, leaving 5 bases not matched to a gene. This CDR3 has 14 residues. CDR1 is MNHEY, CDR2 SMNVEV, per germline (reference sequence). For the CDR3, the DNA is TGTGCCAGCGACAGGACAGGGGGTACAGATACGCAGTATTTT. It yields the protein CASDRTGGTDTQYF.

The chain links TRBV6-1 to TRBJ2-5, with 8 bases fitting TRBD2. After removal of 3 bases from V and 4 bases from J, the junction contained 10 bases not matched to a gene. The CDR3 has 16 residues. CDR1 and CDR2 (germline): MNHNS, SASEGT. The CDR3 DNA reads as TGTGCCAGCAGTGACCCGGGGGGGGGCCGGGCAGAGACCCAGTACTTC. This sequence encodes CASSDPGGGRAETQYF.

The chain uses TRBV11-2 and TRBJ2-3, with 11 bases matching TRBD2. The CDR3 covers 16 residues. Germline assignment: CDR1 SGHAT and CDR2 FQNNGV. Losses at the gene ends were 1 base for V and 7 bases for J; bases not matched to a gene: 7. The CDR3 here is CASSLVVAGGTHTQYF. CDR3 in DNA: TGTGCCAGCAGCTTAGTAGTAGCGGGGGGGACACATACGCAGTATTTT. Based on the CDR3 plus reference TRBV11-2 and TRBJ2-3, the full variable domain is EAGVAQSPRYKIIEKRQSVAFWCNPISGHATLYWYQQILGQGPKLLIQFQNNGVVDDSQLPKDRFSAERLKGVDSTLKIQPAKLEDSAVYLCASSLVVAGGTHTQYFGPGTRLTVL.

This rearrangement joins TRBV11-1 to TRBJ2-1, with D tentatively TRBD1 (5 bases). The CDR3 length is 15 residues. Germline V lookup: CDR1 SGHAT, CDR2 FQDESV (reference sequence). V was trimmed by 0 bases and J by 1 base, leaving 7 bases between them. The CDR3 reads CASSLADSSYNEQFF. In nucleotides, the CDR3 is TGTGCCAGCAGCTTAGCAGACAGTTCCTACAATGAGCAGTTCTTC.

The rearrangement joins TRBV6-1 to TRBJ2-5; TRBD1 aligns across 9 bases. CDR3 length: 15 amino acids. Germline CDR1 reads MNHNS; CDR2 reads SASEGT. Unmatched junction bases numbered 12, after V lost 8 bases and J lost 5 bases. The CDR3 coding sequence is TGTGCCAGCCCCGGGACAGGGAAGGAGGGGGAGACCCAGTACTTC. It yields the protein CASPGTGKEGETQYF.

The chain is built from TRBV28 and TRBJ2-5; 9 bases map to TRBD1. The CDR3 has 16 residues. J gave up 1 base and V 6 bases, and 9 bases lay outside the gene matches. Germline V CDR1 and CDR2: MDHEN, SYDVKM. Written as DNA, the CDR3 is TGTGCCAGCAGATCTCCGGGACAGGGCCTCCAAGAGACCCAGTACTTC. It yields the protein CASRSPGQGLQETQYF.

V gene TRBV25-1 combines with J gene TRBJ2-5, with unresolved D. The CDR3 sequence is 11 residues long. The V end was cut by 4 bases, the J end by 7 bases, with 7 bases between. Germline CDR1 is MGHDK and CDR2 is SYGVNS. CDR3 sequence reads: CASSVMWTQYF. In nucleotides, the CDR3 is TGTGCCAGCAGTGTCATGTGGACCCAGTACTTC. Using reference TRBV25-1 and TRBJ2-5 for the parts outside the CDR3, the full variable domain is EADIYQTPRYLVIGTGKKITLECSQTMGHDKMYWYQQDPGMELHLIHYSYGVNSTEKGDLSSESTVSRIRTEHFPLTLESARPSHTSQYLCASSVMWTQYFGPGTRLLVL.

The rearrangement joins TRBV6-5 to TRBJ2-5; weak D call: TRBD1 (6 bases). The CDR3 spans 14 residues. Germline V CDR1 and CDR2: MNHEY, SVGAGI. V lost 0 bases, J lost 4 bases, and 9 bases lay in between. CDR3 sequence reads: CASSYSVRGETQYF. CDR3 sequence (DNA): TGTGCCAGCAGTTACTCGGTCAGGGGAGAGACCCAGTACTTC.

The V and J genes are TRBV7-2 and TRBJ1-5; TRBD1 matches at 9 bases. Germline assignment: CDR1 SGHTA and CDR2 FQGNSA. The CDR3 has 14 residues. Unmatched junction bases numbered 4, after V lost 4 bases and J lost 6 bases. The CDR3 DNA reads TGTGCCAGCAGCTCTACAGGGGGCGGTCAGCCCCAGCATTTT. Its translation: CASSSTGGGQPQHF.

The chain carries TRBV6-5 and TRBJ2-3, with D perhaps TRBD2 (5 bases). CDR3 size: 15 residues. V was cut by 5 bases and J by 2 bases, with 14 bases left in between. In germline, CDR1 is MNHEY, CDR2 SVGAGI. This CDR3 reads CASSTRRPDTDTQYF. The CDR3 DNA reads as TGTGCCAGCAGTACCCGGAGGCCTGACACAGATACGCAGTATTTT.

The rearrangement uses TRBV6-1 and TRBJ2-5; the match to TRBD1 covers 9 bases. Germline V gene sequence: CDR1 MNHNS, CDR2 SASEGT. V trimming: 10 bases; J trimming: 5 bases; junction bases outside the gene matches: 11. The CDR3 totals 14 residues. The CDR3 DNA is TGTGCCATTCTGGCCTGGACAGGGGACGAGACCCAGTACTTC. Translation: CAILAWTGDETQYF.

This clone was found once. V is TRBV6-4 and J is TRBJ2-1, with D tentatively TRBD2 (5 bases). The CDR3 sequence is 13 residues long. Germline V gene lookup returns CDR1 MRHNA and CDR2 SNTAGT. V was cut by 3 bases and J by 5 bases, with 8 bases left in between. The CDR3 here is CASSDEGDNEQFF. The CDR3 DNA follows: TGTGCCAGCAGTGATGAGGGAGACAATGAGCAGTTCTTC.

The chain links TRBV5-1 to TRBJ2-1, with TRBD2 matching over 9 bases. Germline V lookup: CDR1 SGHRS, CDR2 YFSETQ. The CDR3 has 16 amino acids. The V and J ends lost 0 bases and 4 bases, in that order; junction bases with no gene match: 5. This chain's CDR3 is CASSLGGAGGYNEQFF. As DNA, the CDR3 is TGCGCCAGCAGCTTGGGTGGGGCGGGAGGGTACAATGAGCAGTTCTTC.

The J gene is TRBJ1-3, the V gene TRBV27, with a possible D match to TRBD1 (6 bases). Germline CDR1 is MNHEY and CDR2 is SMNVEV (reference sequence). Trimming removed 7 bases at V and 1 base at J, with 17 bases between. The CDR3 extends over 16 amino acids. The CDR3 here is CASNQGKTRSGNTIYF. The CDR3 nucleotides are TGTGCCAGCAACCAGGGGAAGACTCGATCTGGAAACACCATATATTTT.

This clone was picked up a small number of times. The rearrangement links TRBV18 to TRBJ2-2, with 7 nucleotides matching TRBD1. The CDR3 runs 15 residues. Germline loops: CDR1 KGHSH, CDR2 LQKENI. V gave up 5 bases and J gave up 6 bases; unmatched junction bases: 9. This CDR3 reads CASSTEQGIAGELFF. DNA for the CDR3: TGTGCCAGCTCAACCGAACAGGGGATAGCCGGGGAGCTGTTTTTT.

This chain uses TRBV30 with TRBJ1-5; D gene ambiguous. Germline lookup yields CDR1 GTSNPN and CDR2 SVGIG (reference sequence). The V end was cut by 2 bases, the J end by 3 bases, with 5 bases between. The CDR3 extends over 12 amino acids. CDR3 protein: CAWSLANQPQHF. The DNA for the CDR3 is TGTGCCTGGAGTTTGGCCAATCAGCCCCAGCATTTT.

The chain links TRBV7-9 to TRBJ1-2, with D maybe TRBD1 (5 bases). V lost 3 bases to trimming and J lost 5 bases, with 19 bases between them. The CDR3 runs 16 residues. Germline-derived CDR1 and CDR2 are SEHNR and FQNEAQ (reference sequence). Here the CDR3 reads CASSLPQGPFLYGYTF. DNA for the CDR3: TGTGCCAGCAGCTTGCCCCAGGGCCCCTTCCTATATGGCTACACCTTC.

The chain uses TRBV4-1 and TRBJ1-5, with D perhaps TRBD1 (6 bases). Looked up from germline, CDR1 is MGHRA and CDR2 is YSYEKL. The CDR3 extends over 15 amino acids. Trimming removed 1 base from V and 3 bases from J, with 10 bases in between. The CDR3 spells CASSQADRNNQPQHF. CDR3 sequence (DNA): TGCGCCAGCAGCCAAGCCGACAGGAACAATCAGCCCCAGCATTTT.

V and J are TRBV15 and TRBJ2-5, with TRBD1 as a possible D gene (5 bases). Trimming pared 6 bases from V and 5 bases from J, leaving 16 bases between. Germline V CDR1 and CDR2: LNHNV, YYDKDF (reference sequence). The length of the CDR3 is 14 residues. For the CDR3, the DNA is TGTGCCACCAGTCGTCAGGGTCTTGGGGAGACCCAGTACTTC. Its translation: CATSRQGLGETQYF.

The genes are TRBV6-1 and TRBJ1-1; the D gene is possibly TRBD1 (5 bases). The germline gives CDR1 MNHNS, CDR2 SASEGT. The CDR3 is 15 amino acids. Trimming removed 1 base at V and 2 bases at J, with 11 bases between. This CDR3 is CASSEGVGRNTEAFF. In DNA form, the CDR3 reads TGTGCCAGCAGTGAAGGAGTGGGGCGAAACACTGAAGCTTTCTTT.

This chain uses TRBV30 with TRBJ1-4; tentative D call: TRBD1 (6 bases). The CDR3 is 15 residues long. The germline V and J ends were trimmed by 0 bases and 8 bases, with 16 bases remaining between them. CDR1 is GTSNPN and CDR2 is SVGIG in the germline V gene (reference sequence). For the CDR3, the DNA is TGTGCCTGGAGTGTTGGGGGGGCGCAGGGGGAAAAACTGTTTTTT. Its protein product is CAWSVGGAQGEKLFF.

CDR3 loop: CASSTGTAYEQYF. The CDR3 coding sequence is TGTGCCAGCAGCACCGGGACAGCTTACGAGCAGTACTTC. The chain recombines TRBV9 with TRBJ2-7, with 7 positions matching TRBD1. This CDR3 has 13 amino acids. Germline V lookup: CDR1 SGDLS, CDR2 YYNGEE. V dropped 4 bases and J dropped 4; count of bases not matched to a gene: 5.

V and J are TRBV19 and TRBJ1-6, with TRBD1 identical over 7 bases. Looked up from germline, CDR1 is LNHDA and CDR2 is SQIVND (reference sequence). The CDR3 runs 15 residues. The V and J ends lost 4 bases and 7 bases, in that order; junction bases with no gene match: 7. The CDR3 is CASSNPQGWNSPLHF. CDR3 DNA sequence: TGTGCCAGTAGTAATCCACAGGGGTGGAATTCACCCCTCCACTTT.